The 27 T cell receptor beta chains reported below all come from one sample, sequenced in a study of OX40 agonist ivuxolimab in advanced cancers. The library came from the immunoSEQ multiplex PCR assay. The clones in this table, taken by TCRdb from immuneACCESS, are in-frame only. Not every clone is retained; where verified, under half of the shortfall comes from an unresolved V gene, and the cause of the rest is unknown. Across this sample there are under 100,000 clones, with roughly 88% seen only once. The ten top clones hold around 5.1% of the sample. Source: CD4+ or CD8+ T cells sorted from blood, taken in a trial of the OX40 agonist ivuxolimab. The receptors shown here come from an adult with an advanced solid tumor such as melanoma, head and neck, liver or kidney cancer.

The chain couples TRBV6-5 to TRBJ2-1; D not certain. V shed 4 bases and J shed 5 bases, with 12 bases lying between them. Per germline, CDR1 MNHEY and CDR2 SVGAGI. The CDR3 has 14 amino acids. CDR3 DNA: TGTGCCAGCAGTTCCTTGACACTACACAATGAGCAGTTCTTC. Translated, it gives CASSSLTLHNEQFF.

This CDR3 is CASSELAGIYEQYF. The CDR3 coding sequence is TGCGCCAGCAGTGAGTTAGCGGGAATCTACGAGCAGTACTTC. This sequence joins TRBV10-2 and TRBJ2-7, with 8 bases matching TRBD2. The CDR3 sequence is 14 residues long. From germline, CDR1 is WSHSY and CDR2 SAAADI. Trimming took 1 base from V and 3 from J; bases not matched to a gene: 2.

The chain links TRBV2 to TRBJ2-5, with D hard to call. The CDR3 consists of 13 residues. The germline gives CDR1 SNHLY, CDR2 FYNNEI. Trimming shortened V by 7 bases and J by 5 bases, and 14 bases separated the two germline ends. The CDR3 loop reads CASTRGVPETQYF. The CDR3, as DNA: TGTGCCAGCACAAGAGGAGTGCCGGAGACCCAGTACTTC.

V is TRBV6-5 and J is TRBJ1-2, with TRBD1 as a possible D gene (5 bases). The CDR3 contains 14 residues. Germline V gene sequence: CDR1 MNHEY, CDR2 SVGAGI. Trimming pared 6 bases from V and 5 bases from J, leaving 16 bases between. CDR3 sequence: CASRSGGGVYGYTF. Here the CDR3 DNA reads TGTGCCAGCAGGTCGGGTGGAGGGGTATATGGCTACACCTTC.

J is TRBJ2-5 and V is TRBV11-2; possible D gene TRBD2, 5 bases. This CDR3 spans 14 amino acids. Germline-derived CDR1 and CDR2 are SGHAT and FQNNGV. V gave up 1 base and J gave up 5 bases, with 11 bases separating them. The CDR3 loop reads CASSLGTGTETQYF. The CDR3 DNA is TGTGCCAGCAGCTTAGGAACGGGAACGGAGACCCAGTACTTC.

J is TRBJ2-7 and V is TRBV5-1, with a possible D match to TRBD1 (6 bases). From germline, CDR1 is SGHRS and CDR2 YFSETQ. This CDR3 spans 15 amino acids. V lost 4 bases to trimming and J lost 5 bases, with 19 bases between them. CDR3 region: CASSGGFRVEHEQYF. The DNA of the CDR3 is TGCGCCAGCAGCGGGGGCTTCAGGGTTGAACACGAGCAGTACTTC.

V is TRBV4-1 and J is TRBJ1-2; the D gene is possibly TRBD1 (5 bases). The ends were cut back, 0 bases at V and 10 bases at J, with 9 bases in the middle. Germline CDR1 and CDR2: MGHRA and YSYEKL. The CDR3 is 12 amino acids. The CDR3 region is CASSQDYRSYTF. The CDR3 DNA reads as TGCGCCAGCAGCCAAGACTACAGGTCCTACACCTTC.

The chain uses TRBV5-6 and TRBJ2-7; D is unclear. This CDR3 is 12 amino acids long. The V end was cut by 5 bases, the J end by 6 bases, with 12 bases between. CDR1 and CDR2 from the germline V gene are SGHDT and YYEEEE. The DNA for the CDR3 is TGTGCCAGCAGGGTGCGAGTGGCCGAGCAGTACTTC. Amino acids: CASRVRVAEQYF.

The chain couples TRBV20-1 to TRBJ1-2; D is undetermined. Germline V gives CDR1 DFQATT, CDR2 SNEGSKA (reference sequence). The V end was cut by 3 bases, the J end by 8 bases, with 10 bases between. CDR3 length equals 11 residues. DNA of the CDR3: TGCAGTGCTAGCGCGGGTGGCGGCTACACCTTC. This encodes CSASAGGGYTF.

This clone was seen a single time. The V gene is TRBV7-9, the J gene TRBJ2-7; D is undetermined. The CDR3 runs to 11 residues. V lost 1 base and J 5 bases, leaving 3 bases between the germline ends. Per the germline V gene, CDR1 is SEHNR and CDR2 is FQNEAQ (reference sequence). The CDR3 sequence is CASSLVNEQYF. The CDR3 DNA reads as TGTGCCAGCAGCTTAGTTAACGAGCAGTACTTC.

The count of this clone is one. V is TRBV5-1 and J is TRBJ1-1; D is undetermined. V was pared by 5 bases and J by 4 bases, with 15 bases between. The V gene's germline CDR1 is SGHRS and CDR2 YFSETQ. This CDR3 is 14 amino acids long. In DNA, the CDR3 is TGCGCCAGCAGATCCCCGGCGGCGAGCACTGAAGCTTTCTTT. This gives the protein CASRSPAASTEAFF. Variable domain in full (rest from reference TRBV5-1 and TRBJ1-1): KAGVTQTPRYLIKTRGQQVTLSCSPISGHRSVSWYQQTPGQGLQFLFEYFSETQRNKGNFPGRFSGRQFSNSRSEMNVSTLELGDSALYLCASRSPAASTEAFFGQGTRLTVV.

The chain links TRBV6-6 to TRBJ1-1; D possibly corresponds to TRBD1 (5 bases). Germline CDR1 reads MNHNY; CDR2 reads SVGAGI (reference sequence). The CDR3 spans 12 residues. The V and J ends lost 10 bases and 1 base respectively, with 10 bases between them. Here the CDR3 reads CATGVSNTEAFF. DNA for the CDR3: TGTGCCACGGGGGTGTCGAACACTGAAGCTTTCTTT.

The DNA for the CDR3 is TGTGCCAGCAGCTTTCCTAGACTAGCGGGGGACTACAATGAGCAGTTCTTC. Translating gives CASSFPRLAGDYNEQFF. V and J are TRBV5-6 and TRBJ2-1, with 12 bases lining up with TRBD2. V shed 2 bases, J shed 3 bases, and the junction held 6 bases outside the gene matches. There are 17 residues in the CDR3. Germline V gene sequence: CDR1 SGHDT, CDR2 YYEEEE.

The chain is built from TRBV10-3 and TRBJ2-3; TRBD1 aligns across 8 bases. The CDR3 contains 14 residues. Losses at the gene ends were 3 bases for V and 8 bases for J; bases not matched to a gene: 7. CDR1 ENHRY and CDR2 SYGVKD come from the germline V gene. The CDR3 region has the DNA TGTGCCATCAGTGAAGCACCAACAGGGGGTACGCAGTATTTT. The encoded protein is CAISEAPTGGTQYF.

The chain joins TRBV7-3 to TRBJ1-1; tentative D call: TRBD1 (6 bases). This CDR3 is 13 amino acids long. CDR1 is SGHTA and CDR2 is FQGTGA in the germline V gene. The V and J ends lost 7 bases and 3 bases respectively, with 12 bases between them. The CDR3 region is CASTQGGDTEAFF. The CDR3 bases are TGTGCCAGCACCCAAGGGGGGGACACTGAAGCTTTCTTT.

The CDR3 DNA reads TGTGCCAGCAGTGATTCCAGGGTGCGGACTGAAGCTTTCTTT. This codes for CASSDSRVRTEAFF. J is TRBJ1-1 and V is TRBV2; D possibly corresponds to TRBD1 (5 bases). This CDR3 contains 14 residues. Germline values: CDR1 SNHLY, CDR2 FYNNEI. V lost 3 bases and J lost 5, with 13 bases in between.

CDR3 bases: TGTGCCAGCAGCCCTCGAGGGAGCGGGGGTTACGAGCAGTACTTC. Protein product: CASSPRGSGGYEQYF. V gene TRBV6-5 combines with J gene TRBJ2-5; TRBD2 matches 8 bases. The DNA end lines up better with TRBJ2-7; the J call may be wrong. Germline V CDR1 and CDR2: MNHEY, SVGAGI. The CDR3 length is 15 residues.

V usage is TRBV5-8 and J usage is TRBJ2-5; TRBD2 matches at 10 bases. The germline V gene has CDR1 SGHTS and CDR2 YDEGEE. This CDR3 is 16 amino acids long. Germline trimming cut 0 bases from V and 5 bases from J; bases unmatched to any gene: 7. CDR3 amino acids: CASSLGGPGLAETQYF. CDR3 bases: TGTGCCAGCAGCTTGGGGGGCCCGGGACTAGCGGAGACCCAGTACTTC.

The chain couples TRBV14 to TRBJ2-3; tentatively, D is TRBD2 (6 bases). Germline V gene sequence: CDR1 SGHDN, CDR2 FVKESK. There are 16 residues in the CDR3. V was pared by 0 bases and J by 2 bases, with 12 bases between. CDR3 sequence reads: CASSQDRGSNTDTQYF. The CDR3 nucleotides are TGTGCCAGCAGCCAAGATCGGGGGTCTAACACAGATACGCAGTATTTT.

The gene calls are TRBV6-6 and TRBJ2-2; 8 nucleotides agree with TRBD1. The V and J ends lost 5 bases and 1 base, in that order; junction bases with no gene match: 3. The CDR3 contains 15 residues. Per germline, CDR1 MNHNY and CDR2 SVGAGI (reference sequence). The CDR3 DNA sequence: TGTGCCAGCAGTCCCGGGACAGGGAACACCGGGGAGCTGTTTTTT. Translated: CASSPGTGNTGELFF.

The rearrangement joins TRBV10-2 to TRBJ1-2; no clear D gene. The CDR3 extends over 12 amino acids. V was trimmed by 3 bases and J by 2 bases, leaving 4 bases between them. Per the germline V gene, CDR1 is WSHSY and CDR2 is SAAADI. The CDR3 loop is CASSDWNYGYTF. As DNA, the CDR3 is TGCGCCAGCAGTGATTGGAACTATGGCTACACCTTC.

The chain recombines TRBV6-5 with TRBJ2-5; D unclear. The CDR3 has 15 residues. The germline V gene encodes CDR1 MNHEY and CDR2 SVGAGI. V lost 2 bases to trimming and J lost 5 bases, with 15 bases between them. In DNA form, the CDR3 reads TGTGCCAGCAGTTACAGTCTTATTAGCAAGGAGACCCAGTACTTC. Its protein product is CASSYSLISKETQYF.

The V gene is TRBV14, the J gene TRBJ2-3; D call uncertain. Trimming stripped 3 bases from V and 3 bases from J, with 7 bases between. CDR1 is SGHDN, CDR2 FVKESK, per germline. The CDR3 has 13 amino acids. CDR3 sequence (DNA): TGTGCCAGCAGCCACTGGTCGACAGATACGCAGTATTTT. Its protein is CASSHWSTDTQYF. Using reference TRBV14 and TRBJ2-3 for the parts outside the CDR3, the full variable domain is EAGVTQFPSHSVIEKGQTVTLRCDPISGHDNLYWYRRVMGKEIKFLLHFVKESKQDESGMPNNRFLAERTGGTYSTLKVQPAELEDSGVYFCASSHWSTDTQYFGPGTRLTVL.

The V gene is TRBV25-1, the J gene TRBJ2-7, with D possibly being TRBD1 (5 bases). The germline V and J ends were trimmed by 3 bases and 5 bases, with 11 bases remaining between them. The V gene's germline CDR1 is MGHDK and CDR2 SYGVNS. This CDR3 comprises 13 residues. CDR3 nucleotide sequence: TGTGCCAGCAGTGATTCAGGGTTCCACGAGCAGTACTTC. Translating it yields CASSDSGFHEQYF.

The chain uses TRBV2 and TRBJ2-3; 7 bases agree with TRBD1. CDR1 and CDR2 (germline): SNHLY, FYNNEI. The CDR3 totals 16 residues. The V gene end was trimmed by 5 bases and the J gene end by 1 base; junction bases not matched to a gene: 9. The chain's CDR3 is CASSLILGQGTDTQYF. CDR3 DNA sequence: TGTGCCAGCAGTCTAATACTCGGACAGGGCACAGATACGCAGTATTTT.

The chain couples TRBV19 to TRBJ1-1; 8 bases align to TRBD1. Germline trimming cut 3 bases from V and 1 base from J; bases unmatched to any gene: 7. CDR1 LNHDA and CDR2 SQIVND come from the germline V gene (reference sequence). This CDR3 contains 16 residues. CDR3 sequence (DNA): TGTGCCAGTAGTATTGGAGGGACAGGAGGGAACACTGAAGCTTTCTTT. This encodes CASSIGGTGGNTEAFF.

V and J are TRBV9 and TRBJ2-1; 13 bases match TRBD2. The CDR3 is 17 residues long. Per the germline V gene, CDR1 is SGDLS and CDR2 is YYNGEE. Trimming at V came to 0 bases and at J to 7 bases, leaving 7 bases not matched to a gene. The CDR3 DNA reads TGTGCCAGCAGCGTAGCTAAAGGACTAGCGGGAGAAAATGAGCAGTTCTTC. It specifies CASSVAKGLAGENEQFF.